This T cell receptor beta chain appears in the sequencing data of a study of glioma-infiltrating T cells after dendritic cell vaccination. As for the study in general: Dendritic cell vaccination trial patients had either newly diagnosed or recurrent glioblastoma. Patients received autologous tumor lysate-pulsed dendritic cell vaccination between about 2002 and 2013. The study, taken as a whole, reports: Longer survival after dendritic cell vaccination followed higher pretreatment TIL content.

The time point: after dendritic cell vaccination, including at tumor progression/relapse. V lost 2 bases to trimming and J lost 0 bases, with 18 bases between them. CDR1 SGHRS and CDR2 YFSETQ come from the germline V gene. The CDR3 is 17 residues long. A word on this clone: Its antigen remains unidentified.

Method: immunoSEQ multiplex PCR; TCRdb's copy keeps in-frame clones and lacks some. This table has fewer than 95,000 clones, approximately 81% appearing once. This receptor was obtained from a human donor with glioblastoma. The chain combines TRBV5-1 with TRBJ2-7, with D tentatively TRBD1 (6 bases). Sequenced here: blood, sampled after dendritic cell vaccination. The CDR3 bases are TGCGCCAGCAGCTTTGGGACAATATTGTCCCCCTCCTACGAGCAGTACTTC. It specifies CASSFGTILSPSYEQYF.